This T cell receptor beta chain was found in a study of blood T cells in healthy people across ages. Donors ranged from about 6 to 95 years old and were healthy Caucasians in Russia. The table lists this clonotype with a count of one. Its antigen remains unknown. Combining a sample-barcoded 5' primer with a J-beta primer mix, a second PCR ran for about 6 to 12 cycles. The authors tagged each cDNA molecule using a template-switch adaptor with 12 random nucleotides. MiXCR, applied by TCRdb to the 5' RACE reads, yields one record per CDR3 protein. The table shows 780,000 or so distinct CDR3 sequences, with around half occurring only once. This CDR3 is built from 15 residues. The ends lost 5 bases at V and 7 bases at J; junction bases unmatched: 10. Germline V lookup: CDR1 MNHEY, CDR2 SVGAGI. Study-level results: Naive CD4+ cell counts and diversity both ran higher in long-lived than in aged donors.

The source of this sequence is a man older than 75 in good health. The V and J genes are TRBV6-5 and TRBJ2-1; 8 positions match TRBD2. Sequenced sample: blood. This chain's CDR3 is CASSTRRLAHNEQFF. The DNA for the CDR3 is TGTGCCAGCAGTACGAGGCGACTAGCGCATAATGAGCAGTTCTTC.